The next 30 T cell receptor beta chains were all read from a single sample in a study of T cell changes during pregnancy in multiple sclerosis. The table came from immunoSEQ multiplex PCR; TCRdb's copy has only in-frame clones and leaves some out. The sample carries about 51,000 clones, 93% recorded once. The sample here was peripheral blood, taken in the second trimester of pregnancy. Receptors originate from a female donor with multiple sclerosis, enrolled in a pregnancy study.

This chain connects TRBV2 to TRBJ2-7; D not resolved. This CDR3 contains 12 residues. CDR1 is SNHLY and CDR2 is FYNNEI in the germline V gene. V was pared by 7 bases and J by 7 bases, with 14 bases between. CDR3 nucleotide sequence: TGTGCCAGCACCTCTTACTCTTGGGAGCAGTACTTC. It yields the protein CASTSYSWEQYF.

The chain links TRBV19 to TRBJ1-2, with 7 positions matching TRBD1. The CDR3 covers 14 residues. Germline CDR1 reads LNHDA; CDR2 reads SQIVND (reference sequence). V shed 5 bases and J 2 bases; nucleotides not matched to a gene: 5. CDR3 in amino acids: CASSPTTGNYGYTF. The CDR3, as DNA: TGTGCCAGTAGTCCCACGACAGGGAACTATGGCTACACCTTC.

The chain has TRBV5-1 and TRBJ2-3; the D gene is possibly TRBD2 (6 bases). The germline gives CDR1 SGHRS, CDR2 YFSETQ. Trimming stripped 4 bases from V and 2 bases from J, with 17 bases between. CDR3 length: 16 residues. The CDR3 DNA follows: TGCGCCAGCAGCCTGGGAGGCCTCGGATCCACAGATACGCAGTATTTT. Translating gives CASSLGGLGSTDTQYF.

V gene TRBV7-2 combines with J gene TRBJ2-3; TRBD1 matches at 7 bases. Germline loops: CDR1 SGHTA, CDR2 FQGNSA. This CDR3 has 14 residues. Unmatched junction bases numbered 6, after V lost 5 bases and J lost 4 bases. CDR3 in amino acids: CASSRRGQPDTQYF. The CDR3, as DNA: TGTGCCAGCAGCCGCCGGGGACAGCCAGATACGCAGTATTTT. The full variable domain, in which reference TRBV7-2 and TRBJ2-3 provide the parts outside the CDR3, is GAGVSQSPSNKVTEKGKDVELRCDPISGHTALYWYRQSLGQGLEFLIYFQGNSAPDKSGLPSDRFSAERTGGSVSTLTIQRTQQEDSAVYLCASSRRGQPDTQYFGPGTRLTVL.

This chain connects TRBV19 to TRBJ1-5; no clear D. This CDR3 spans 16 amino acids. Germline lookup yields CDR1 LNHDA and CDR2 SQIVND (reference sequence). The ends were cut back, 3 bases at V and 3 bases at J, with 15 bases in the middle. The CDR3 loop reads CASSITPTAYNQPQHF. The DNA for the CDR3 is TGTGCCAGTAGTATCACCCCAACAGCATACAATCAGCCCCAGCATTTT.

The CDR3 sequence: CASSLTSGTPSNEQFF. The CDR3 bases are TGCGCCAGCAGCTTGACTAGCGGGACCCCTTCGAATGAGCAGTTCTTC. This chain uses TRBV5-1 with TRBJ2-1; TRBD2 aligns across 10 bases. This CDR3 spans 16 amino acids. Germline V CDR1 and CDR2: SGHRS, YFSETQ. V lost 1 base, J lost 7 bases, and 8 bases stayed unmatched.

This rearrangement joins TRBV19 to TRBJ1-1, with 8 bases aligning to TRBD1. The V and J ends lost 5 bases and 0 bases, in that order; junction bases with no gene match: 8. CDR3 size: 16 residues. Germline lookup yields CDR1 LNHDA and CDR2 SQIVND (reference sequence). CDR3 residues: CASSLPTGEMNTEAFF. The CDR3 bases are TGTGCCAGTAGTTTGCCGACAGGGGAGATGAACACTGAAGCTTTCTTT.

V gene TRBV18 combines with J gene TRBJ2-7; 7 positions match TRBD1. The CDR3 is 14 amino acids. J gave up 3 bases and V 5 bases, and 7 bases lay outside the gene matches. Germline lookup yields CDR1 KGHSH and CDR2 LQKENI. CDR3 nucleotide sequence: TGTGCCAGCTCAGTGGGACAGACGAGCTACGAGCAGTACTTC. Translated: CASSVGQTSYEQYF.

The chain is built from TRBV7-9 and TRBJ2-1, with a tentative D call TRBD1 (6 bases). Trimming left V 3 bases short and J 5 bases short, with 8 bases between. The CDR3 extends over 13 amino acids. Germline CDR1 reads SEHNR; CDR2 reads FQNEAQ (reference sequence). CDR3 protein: CASSFRQDNEQFF. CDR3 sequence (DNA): TGTGCCAGCAGCTTCAGACAGGACAATGAGCAGTTCTTC.

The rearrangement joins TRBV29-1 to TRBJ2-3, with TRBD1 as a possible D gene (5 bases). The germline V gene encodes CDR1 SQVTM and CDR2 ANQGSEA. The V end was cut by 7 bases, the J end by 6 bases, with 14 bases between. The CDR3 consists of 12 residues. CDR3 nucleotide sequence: TGCAGCGCCCTCCCCCCAGGGGATACGCAGTATTTT. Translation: CSALPPGDTQYF.

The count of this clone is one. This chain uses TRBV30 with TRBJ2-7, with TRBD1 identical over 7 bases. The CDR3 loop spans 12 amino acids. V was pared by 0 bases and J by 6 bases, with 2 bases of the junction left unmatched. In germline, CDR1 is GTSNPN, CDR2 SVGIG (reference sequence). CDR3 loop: CAWSVTGVEQYF. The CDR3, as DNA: TGTGCCTGGAGTGTTACAGGGGTCGAGCAGTACTTC.

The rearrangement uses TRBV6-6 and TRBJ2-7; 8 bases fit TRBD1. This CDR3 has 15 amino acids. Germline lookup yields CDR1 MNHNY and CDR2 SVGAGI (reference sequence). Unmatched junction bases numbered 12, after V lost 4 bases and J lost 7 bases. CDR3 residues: CASSLNRGVIGEQYF. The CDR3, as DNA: TGTGCCAGCAGTTTAAACAGGGGGGTGATAGGGGAGCAGTACTTC.

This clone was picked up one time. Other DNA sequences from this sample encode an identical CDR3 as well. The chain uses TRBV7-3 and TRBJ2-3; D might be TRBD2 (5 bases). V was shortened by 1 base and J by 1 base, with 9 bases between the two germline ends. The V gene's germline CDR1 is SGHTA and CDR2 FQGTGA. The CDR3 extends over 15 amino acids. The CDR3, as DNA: TGTGCCAGCAGCTTAAACGGGGTTGGCACAGATACGCAGTATTTT. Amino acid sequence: CASSLNGVGTDTQYF.

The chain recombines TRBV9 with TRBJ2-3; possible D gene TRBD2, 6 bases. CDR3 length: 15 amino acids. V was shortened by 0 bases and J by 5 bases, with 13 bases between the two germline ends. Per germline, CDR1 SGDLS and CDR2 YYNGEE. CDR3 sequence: CASSVVGGRIDTQYF. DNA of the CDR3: TGTGCCAGCAGCGTAGTAGGTGGGAGGATAGATACGCAGTATTTT.

The CDR3 coding sequence is TGCGCCAGCAGCCTGGGACAGTTCTCTGGAAACACCATATATTTT. Translation gives CASSLGQFSGNTIYF. The J gene is TRBJ1-3, the V gene TRBV5-1, with 7 bases lining up with TRBD1. Germline CDR1 reads SGHRS; CDR2 reads YFSETQ. V dropped 4 bases and J dropped 0; count of bases not matched to a gene: 4. The CDR3 sequence is 15 residues long.

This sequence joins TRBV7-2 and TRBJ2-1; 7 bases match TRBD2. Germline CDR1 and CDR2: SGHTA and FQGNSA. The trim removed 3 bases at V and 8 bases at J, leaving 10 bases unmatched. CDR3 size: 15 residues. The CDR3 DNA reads TGTGCCAGCAGCTTGTGGGGGGAGGGCCGCGATGAGCAGTTCTTC. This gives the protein CASSLWGEGRDEQFF.

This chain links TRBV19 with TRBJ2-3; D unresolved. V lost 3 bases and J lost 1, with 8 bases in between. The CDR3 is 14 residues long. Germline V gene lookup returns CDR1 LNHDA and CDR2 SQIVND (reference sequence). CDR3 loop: CASSMGGGTDTQYF. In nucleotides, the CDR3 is TGTGCCAGTAGTATGGGTGGAGGCACAGATACGCAGTATTTT. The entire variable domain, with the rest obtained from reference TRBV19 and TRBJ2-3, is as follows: DGGITQSPKYLFRKEGQNVTLSCEQNLNHDAMYWYRQDPGQGLRLIYYSQIVNDFQKGDIAEGYSVSREKKESFPLTVTSAQKNPTAFYLCASSMGGGTDTQYFGPGTRLTVL.

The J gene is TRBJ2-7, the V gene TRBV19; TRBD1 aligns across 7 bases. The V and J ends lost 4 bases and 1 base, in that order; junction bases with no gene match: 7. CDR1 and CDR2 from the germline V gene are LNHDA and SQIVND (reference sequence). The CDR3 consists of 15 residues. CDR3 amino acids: CASSTYRGESYEQYF. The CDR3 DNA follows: TGTGCCAGTAGTACCTACAGGGGTGAGTCCTACGAGCAGTACTTC.

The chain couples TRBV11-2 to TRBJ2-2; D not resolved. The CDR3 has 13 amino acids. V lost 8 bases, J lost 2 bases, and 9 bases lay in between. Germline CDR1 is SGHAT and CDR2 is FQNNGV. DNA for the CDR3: TGTGCCAGCCTCCAGCGTAACACCGGGGAGCTGTTTTTT. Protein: CASLQRNTGELFF.

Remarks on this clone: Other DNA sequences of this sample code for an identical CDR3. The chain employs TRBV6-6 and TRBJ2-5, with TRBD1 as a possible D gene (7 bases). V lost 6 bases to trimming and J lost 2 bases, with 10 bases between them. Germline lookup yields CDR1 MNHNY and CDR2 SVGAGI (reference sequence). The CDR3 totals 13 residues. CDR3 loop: CASRSGGQETQYF. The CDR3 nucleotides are TGTGCCAGCAGATCAGGGGGGCAAGAGACCCAGTACTTC.

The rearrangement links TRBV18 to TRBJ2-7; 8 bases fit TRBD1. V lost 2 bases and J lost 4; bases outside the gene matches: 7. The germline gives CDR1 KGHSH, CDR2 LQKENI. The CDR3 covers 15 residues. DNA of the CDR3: TGTGCCAGCTCACCATTGGACAGGGTGGCTTACGAGCAGTACTTC. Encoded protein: CASSPLDRVAYEQYF.

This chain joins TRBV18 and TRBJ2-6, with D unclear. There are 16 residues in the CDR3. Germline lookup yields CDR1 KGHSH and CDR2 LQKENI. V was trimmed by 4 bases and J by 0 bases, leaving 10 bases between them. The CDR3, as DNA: TGTGCCAGCTCACTTCCCCTGAGCTCTGGGGCCAACGTCCTGACTTTC. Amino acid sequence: CASSLPLSSGANVLTF.

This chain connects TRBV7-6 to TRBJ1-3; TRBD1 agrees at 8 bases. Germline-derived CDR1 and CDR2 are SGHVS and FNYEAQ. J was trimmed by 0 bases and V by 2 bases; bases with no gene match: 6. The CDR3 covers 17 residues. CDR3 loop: CASSLSDRGLSGNTIYF. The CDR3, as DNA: TGTGCCAGCAGCTTAAGCGACAGGGGCCTCTCTGGAAACACCATATATTTT.

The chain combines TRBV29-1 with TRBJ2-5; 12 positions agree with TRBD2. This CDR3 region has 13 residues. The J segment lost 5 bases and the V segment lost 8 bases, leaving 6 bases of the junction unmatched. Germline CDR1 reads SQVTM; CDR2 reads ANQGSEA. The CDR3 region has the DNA TGCAGCACAGGACTAGCGGGATCGGAGACCCAGTACTTC. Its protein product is CSTGLAGSETQYF.

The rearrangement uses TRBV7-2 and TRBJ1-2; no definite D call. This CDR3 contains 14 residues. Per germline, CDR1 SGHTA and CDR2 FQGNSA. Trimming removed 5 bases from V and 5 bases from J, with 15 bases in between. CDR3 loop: CASSPLRAGYGYTF. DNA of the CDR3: TGTGCCAGCAGCCCCCTCCGTGCGGGATATGGCTACACCTTC.

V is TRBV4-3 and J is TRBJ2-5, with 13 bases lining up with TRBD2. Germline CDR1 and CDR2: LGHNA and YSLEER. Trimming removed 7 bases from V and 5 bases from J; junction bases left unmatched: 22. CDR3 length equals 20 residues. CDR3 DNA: TGCGCCAGCAACCACCAAGGACTCACTAGCGGGAGGGCCCGTCGGGAGACCCAGTACTTC. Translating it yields CASNHQGLTSGRARRETQYF.

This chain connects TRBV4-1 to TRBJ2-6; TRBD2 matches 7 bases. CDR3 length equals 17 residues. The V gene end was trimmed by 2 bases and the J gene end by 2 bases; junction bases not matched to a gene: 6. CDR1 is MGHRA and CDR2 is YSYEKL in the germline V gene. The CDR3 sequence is CASSQYTGGTGANVLTF. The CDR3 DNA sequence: TGCGCCAGCAGCCAATATACCGGGGGGACTGGGGCCAACGTCCTGACTTTC.

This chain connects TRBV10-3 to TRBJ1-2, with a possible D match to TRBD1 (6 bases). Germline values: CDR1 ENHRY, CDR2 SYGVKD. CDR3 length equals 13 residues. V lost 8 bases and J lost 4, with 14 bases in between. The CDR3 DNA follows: TGTGCCATCGGACAGAACATGCCCTATGGCTACACCTTC. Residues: CAIGQNMPYGYTF.

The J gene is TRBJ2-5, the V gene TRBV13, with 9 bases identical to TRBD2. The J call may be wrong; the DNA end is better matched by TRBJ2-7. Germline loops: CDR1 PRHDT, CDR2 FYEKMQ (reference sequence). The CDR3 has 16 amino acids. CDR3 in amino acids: CASSSLYGQREDEQYF. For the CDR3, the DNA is TGTGCCAGCAGCTCACTCTACGGCCAGCGGGAGGACGAGCAGTACTTC.

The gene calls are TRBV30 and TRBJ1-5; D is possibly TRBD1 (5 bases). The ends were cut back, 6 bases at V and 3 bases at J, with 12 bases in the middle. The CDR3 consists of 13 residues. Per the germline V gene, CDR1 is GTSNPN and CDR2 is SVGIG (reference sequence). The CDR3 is CACSGGVNQPQHF. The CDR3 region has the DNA TGTGCCTGTTCGGGGGGGGTCAATCAGCCCCAGCATTTT.